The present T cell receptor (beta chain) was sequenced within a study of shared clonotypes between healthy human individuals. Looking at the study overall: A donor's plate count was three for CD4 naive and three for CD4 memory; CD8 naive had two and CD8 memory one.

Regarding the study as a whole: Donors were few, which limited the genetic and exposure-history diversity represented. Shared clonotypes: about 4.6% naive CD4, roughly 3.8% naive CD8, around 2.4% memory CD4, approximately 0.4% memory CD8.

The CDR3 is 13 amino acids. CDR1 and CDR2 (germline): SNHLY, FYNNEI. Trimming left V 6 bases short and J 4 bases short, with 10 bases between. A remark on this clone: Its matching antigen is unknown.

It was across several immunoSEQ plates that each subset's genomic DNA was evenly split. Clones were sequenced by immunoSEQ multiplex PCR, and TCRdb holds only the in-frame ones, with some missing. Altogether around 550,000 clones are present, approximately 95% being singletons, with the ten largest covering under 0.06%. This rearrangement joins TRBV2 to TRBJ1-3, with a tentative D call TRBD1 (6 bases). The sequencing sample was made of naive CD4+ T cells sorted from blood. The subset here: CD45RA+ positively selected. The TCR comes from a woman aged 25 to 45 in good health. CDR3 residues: CASRQGAGNTIYF. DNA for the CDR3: TGTGCCAGCAGACAGGGCGCCGGAAACACCATATATTTT.